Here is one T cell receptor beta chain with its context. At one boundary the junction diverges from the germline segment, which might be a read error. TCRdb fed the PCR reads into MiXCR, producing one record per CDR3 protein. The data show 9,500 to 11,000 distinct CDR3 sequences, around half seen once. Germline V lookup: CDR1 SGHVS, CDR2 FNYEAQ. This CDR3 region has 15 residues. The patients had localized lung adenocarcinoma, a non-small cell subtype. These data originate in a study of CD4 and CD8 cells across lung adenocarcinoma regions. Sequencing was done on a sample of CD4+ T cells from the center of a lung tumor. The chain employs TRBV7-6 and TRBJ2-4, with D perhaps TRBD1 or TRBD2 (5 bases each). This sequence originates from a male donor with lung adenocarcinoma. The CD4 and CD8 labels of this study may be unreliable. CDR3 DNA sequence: TGTGGCAGCAGCTCGGGGACGTGTGCCAAAAACACTCAGTACTTT. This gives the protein CGSSSGTCAKNTQYF.